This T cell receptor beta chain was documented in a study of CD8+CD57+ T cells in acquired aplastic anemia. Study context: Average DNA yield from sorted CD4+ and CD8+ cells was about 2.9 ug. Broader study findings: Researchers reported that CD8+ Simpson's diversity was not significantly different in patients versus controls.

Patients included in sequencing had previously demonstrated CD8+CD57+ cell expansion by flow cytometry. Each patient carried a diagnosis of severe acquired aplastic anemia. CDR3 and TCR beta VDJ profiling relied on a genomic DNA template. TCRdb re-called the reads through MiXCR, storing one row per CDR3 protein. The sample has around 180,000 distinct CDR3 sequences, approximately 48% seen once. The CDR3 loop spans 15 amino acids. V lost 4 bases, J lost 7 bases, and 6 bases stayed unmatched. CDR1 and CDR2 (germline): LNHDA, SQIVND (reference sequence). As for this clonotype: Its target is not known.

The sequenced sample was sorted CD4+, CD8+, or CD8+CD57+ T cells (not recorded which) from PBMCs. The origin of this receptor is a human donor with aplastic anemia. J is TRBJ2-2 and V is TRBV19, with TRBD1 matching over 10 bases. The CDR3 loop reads CASSTRQGAGGELFF. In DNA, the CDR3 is TGTGCCAGTAGTACGAGACAGGGGGCAGGCGGGGAGCTGTTTTTT.